This T cell receptor (beta chain) was obtained from a study of T-cell reconstitution after alpha-beta-depleted transplantation in children. CDR1 is SGHVS, CDR2 FQNEAQ, per germline. The CDR3 sequence is 16 residues long. Trimming removed 1 base at V and 3 bases at J, with 14 bases between. This clonotype was seen ten or more times. For TCRbeta, the library was prepared with unique molecular identifiers. TCRdb ran MiXCR on the PCR reads and lists one entry per CDR3 protein. Here the sample spans a few hundred thousand distinct CDR3 sequences, 9.9% being singletons. The sequences come from PBMCs from the stem cell graft donor, collected from the stem cell graft. The chain carries TRBV7-8 and TRBJ2-3; D is perhaps TRBD1 (6 bases). This TCR was sampled from a human donor who donated a stem cell graft to a child with SCID. The CDR3 is CASSLERGKKTDTQYF. The CDR3 coding sequence is TGTGCCAGCAGCTTAGAAAGGGGGAAAAAGACAGATACGCAGTATTTT.